This entry describes one TCR beta chain. The sample comes from a study of blood T cell repertoires in COVID-19. Overall study context: T cells, B-cell-depleted T cells, or PBMCs supplied cDNA or gDNA.

TCRdb's table, derived via immunoSEQ multiplex PCR, lists solely in-frame clones and lacks some. The sample has some 380,000 clones, around 84% seen once; the top ten hold more than 1%. V dropped 0 bases and J dropped 2; count of bases not matched to a gene: 5. Germline V gives CDR1 SGHTS, CDR2 YDEGEE. CDR3 size: 16 residues. The receptor was derived from a human donor with acute or convalescent COVID-19. The donor label of this sample is uncertain. The source material was peripheral blood. The chain carries TRBV5-8 and TRBJ2-5; 9 bases align to TRBD1. The CDR3 is CASSLGTGAEQETQYF. The CDR3 DNA follows: TGTGCCAGCAGCTTGGGGACAGGGGCCGAACAAGAGACCCAGTACTTC.